This T cell receptor (beta chain) was observed in a study of shared clonotypes between healthy human individuals. Study-level information: The plates for each donor numbered three CD4 naive, three CD4 memory, two CD8 naive and one CD8 memory. Overall study findings and caveats: A handful of donors held approximately 4.5% of naive CD4 clonotypes in common.

In regard to this clone: The target antigen is unknown.

The CDR3 has 16 residues. Germline V gives CDR1 MNHEY, CDR2 SMNVEV (reference sequence). Between the trimmed V and J ends, which lost 5 bases and 0 bases, there was a span of 14 bases. On sorted subsets, replicate PCRs used roughly 190 ng DNA, or some 28,000 T cell genomes. Libraries were prepared by immunoSEQ multiplex PCR; TCRdb keeps only in-frame clonotypes and omits some of them. This table holds some 1,100,000 clones, around 78% found once. The chain couples TRBV27 to TRBJ2-1, with D possibly TRBD2 on 6 matching bases. The sequencing sample was made of memory CD4+ T cells from PBMCs. Subset: CD45RA-negative fraction. The receptor was derived from a man between 18 and 35 years old in good health. Some clones in this sample may be carry-over from other donors' samples. The CDR3 region is CASSALAPSSYNEQFF. The CDR3 DNA reads as TGTGCCAGCAGTGCCCTAGCGCCGAGCTCCTACAATGAGCAGTTCTTC.